The rows below give T cell receptor beta chains drawn from one sample of a study of read filtering for tumor transcriptome and immune sequencing. TCRdb re-analysed the reads in MiXCR, keeping a single row per CDR3 protein. The data show about 61,000 distinct CDR3 sequences, about a fifth seen once. The sequencing input was a population of CD138-negative cells sorted from bone marrow. Receptors were obtained from a donor at least 40 years old with multiple myeloma. Both conserved end residues are part of each CDR3. D genes are given only for firm matches. Part of the rows lack a size; the others show once, few, many or a class for expanded clones.

D | J | size | V | DNA | CDR3
TRBD1 | TRBJ1-1 | many | TRBV12-3/TRBV12-4 | TGTGCCACACAGGGGATGAACACTGAAGCTTTCTTT | CATQGMNTEAFF
- | TRBJ2-1 | many | TRBV18 | TGTGCCAGCTCCCGGACGAGGAACAATGAGCAGTTCTTC | CASSRTRNNEQFF
TRBD1 | TRBJ2-5 | many | TRBV6-6 | TGTGCCAGCAGTTCCCGGGACAGCCTGTACTTC | CASSSRDSLYF
- | TRBJ2-1 | many | TRBV2 | TGTGCCAGCAGTGCTAGGGCCCCTGGAGTTGATGAGCAGTTCTTC | CASSARAPGVDEQFF
TRBD2 | TRBJ2-1 | many | TRBV20-1 | TGCAGTGCTAGTCGCCTAGCGGGGATCTCCTACAATGAGCAGTTCTTC | CSASRLAGISYNEQFF
TRBD2 | TRBJ2-5 | many | TRBV6-5 | TGTGCCAGCAGTTATGGCGGGGGACAAGAGACCCAGTACTTC | CASSYGGGQETQYF
- | TRBJ2-5 | few | TRBV20-1 | TGCAGTACTAAAGGCTTGGGGTCAGGGTCGGCGCAAGAGACCCAGTACTTC | CSTKGLGSGSAQETQYF
- | TRBJ1-1 | many | TRBV7-6 | TGTGCCAGCGGTTCATCCTCGAACACTGAAGCTTTCTTT | CASGSSSNTEAFF
TRBD1 | TRBJ1-5 | many | TRBV29-1 | TGCAGCGGGGACAGGGGGGGCAATCAGCCCCAGCATTTT | CSGDRGGNQPQHF
TRBD1 | TRBJ1-1 | few | TRBV11-2 | TGTGCCAGCAGCTCCCGGACAGGGGCGAACACTGAAGCTTTCTTT | CASSSRTGANTEAFF
TRBD2 | TRBJ2-1 | - | TRBV5-1 | TGCGCCAGCAGCTCCGGGACTAGCGTAAACAATGAGCAGTTCTTC | CASSSGTSVNNEQFF
- | TRBJ2-1 | many | TRBV29-1 | TGCAGCGTTGAACCCGGGAGAAATGAGCAGTTCTTC | CSVEPGRNEQFF
- | TRBJ1-4 | - | TRBV28 | TGTGCCAGCAGTCTCGCCGGGACCGCGAATGAAAAACTGTTTTTT | CASSLAGTANEKLFF
TRBD2 | TRBJ2-7 | many | TRBV11-1 | TGTGCCAGCAGCGGACTAGCGGGCGGGATTGGCGAGCAGTACTTC | CASSGLAGGIGEQYF
- | TRBJ2-3 | few | TRBV20-1 | TGCAGTGCTAGAGATTTGGACGCAGATACGCAGTATTTT | CSARDLDADTQYF
- | TRBJ2-1 | many | TRBV21-1 | TGTGCCAGCAGCAAGATGGGGCTATTGTCTGCATCCTACAATGAGCAGTTCTTC | CASSKMGLLSASYNEQFF
- | TRBJ2-1 | few | TRBV5-1 | TGCGCCAGCAGCTTGGCGGCGAGCTCCTGCAATGAGCAGTTCTTT | CASSLAASSCNEQFF
- | TRBJ1-1 | medium-sized | TRBV18 | TGTGCCAGCTCAACAACCTCCACAGATGAAGCTTTCTTT | CASSTTSTDEAFF
TRBD1 | TRBJ2-7 | many | TRBV3-1 | TGTGCCAGCAGCCATACGGACAGGGGGCTCCGCGAGCAGTACTTC | CASSHTDRGLREQYF
TRBD1 | TRBJ1-4 | many | TRBV11-2 | TGTGCCAGCAGCCAACGGACAGGGGGTACCTCAGTGGAAAAACTGTTTTTT | CASSQRTGGTSVEKLFF
- | TRBJ1-3 | - | TRBV29-1 | TGCAGCGTTGAACGAAGCGCCTCTGGAAACACCATATATTTT | CSVERSASGNTIYF
- | TRBJ2-7 | few | TRBV5-6 | TGTGCCAGCAGCCCTACACGAACCCCCACCGAGCAGTACTTC | CASSPTRTPTEQYF
TRBD1 | TRBJ2-7 | many | TRBV29-1 | TGCAGCGCCAGAGACGGGACAGGATTCTCCTACGAGCAGTACTTC | CSARDGTGFSYEQYF
- | TRBJ2-7 | many | TRBV5-5 | TGTGCCAGCAGCTTGGGGGTCGGGGGCCCCCTTTACGAGCAGTACTTC | CASSLGVGGPLYEQYF
- | TRBJ2-7 | - | TRBV18 | TGTGCCAGCTCACGGCCCCAGGGGTACGAGCAGTACTTC | CASSRPQGYEQYF
TRBD1 | TRBJ1-5 | many | TRBV29-1 | TGCAGCGTGATACAGGGGGCACAGCCCCAGCATTTT | CSVIQGAQPQHF
- | TRBJ1-2 | few | TRBV20-1 | TGCAGTGCTAGAACAGGGAAGGATGGCTACACCTTC | CSARTGKDGYTF
- | TRBJ1-5 | - | TRBV5-1 | TGCGCCAGCAGCCCTACAGGTCCCAATCAGCCCCAGCATTTT | CASSPTGPNQPQHF
- | TRBJ1-2 | - | TRBV7-2 | TGTGCCAGCAGCCCAGGGATAGCTAACTATGGCTACACCTTC | CASSPGIANYGYTF
- | TRBJ1-2 | few | TRBV20-1 | TGCAGTGCTGAGGATAGGGCGACGCTTTATGGCTACACCTTC | CSAEDRATLYGYTF
TRBD1 | TRBJ2-2 | many | TRBV2 | TGTGCCAGCAAGGACAGGGTGAACACCGGGGAGCTGTTTTTT | CASKDRVNTGELFF
- | TRBJ2-7 | many | TRBV6-5 | TGTGCCAGCAGTAGAACAGGGCCGGGCGAGCAGTACTTC | CASSRTGPGEQYF
TRBD2 | TRBJ2-5 | many | TRBV2 | TGTGCCAGCATCACGACTAGCCCGGCGGGAGAGACCCAGTACTTC | CASITTSPAGETQYF
- | TRBJ2-5 | - | TRBV19 | TGTGCCAGTAGTTCCGAACACGGAAAGACCCAGTACTTC | CASSSEHGKTQYF
TRBD2 | TRBJ2-3 | many | TRBV3-1 | TGTGCCAGCAGCCATAGCGGGAGTGGAAGAGATACGCAGTATTTT | CASSHSGSGRDTQYF
- | TRBJ2-1 | - | TRBV11-1 | TGTGCCAGCAGCTTAGATGGGCGGTTGAGTGAGCAGTTCTTC | CASSLDGRLSEQFF
TRBD1 | TRBJ2-4 | few | TRBV7-8 | TGTGCCAGCAGCGCGCACAGGGGAAGTATGGCCAAAAACATTCAGTACTTC | CASSAHRGSMAKNIQYF
TRBD2 | TRBJ2-3 | few | TRBV28 | TGTGCCAGCAGTTTAGTAACTAGCGGGGGGAACAGACTTCCAGATACGCAGTATTTT | CASSLVTSGGNRLPDTQYF
- | TRBJ1-4 | many | TRBV19 | TGTGCCAGTAGCCTCGGACAGATAACTAATGAAAAACTGTTTTTT | CASSLGQITNEKLFF
- | TRBJ1-2 | - | TRBV12-3/TRBV12-4 | TGTGCCAGCAGTTCACAGCCCCACGCTCCTGGCTACACCTTC | CASSSQPHAPGYTF
TRBD2 | TRBJ2-2 | many | TRBV7-2 | TGTGCCAGCAGGCGAGCGGGGTTCTCCCCCGGGGAGCTGTTTTTT | CASRRAGFSPGELFF
- | TRBJ1-1 | - | TRBV6-2/TRBV6-3 | TGTGCCAGCTCGGCCACCATATTGAACACTGAAGCTTTCTTT | CASSATILNTEAFF
TRBD2 | TRBJ2-1 | many | TRBV20-1 | TGCAGTGCTAGAGATGTAGGGACTAGCGGACCGGGCAATGAGCAGTTCTTC | CSARDVGTSGPGNEQFF
TRBD1 | TRBJ2-5 | many | TRBV9 | TGTGCCAGCAGCGTAGAGGGACAGGGCCTACAAGAGACCCAGTACTTC | CASSVEGQGLQETQYF
- | TRBJ1-5 | many | TRBV28 | TGTGCCAGTCTCAGGGCTAAGTTGAGCAATCAGCCCCAGCATTTT | CASLRAKLSNQPQHF